This is a list of T cell receptor beta chains from one sample in a study of blood T cell repertoires in COVID-19. The method was immunoSEQ multiplex PCR; TCRdb's version includes in-frame clones alone and lacks a portion of them. The profile shows approximately 82,000 clones, approximately 82% of them singletons. Sequenced material: peripheral blood. Every receptor here comes from a woman in her 70s with acute or convalescent COVID-19. CDR3s include the opening cysteine and the closing phenylalanine or tryptophan. Size values are once, few and many counts, or a class for expanded clones, and some rows have none.

V gene	clone size	J gene	CDR3 protein
TRBV27	once	TRBJ2-1	CASGAGRMQFF
TRBV7-2	-	TRBJ1-2	CASSYPGGIYGYTF
TRBV5-1	-	TRBJ1-1	CASSLRQGVNTEAFF
TRBV29-1	-	TRBJ2-1	CSVEAGGTNEQFF
TRBV5-1	-	TRBJ2-1	CASSSAVGTEQFF
TRBV7-3	once	TRBJ2-1	CASSPTGGNEQFF
TRBV5-4	-	TRBJ1-2	CASSKGTGGGNLIYGYTF
TRBV6-5	-	TRBJ2-1	CASSKGTAYNEQFF
TRBV18	-	TRBJ1-5	CASSPRTGSNQPQHF
TRBV3-1/TRBV3-2	-	TRBJ2-4	CASRGLKNIQYF
TRBV7-2	few	TRBJ1-5	CASSLIGSNQPQHF
TRBV19	-	TRBJ2-1	CASSKGTSGASSYNEQFF
TRBV6-6	-	TRBJ1-4	CASSYSTWTDNEKLFF
TRBV2	once	TRBJ2-3	CASSEIGVETDTQYF
TRBV9	-	TRBJ1-2	CASSARQAFLGFGYTF
TRBV7-2	once	TRBJ2-2	CASSFNLGAGELFF
TRBV6-1	-	TRBJ2-1	CASSESRRRVGFF
TRBV7-2	-	TRBJ2-2	CASSPDRTNTGELFF
TRBV19	-	TRBJ1-2	CASSTLDRVVHGYTF
TRBV3-1/TRBV3-2	-	TRBJ1-1	CASSPQARKNTEAFF
TRBV6-4	-	TRBJ2-1	CASSDSPRLGEQFF
TRBV5-6	-	TRBJ2-1	CASSFSGRASLYNEQFF
TRBV11-3	-	TRBJ2-5	CASSLGASEQETQYF
TRBV7-9	-	TRBJ1-1	CASTNAGSRVPEAFF
TRBV27	-	TRBJ2-7	CASSRITWSGSREQYF
TRBV6-1	-	TRBJ2-1	CASSEPRQDRLAGRPHNEQFF